This entry features one TCR beta chain sequence. The sample originates from a study of CD8 T cells in Susac syndrome. An input of about 0.5 to 1 ug of RNA was subjected to reverse transcription using random hexamers. The TCR beta CDR3 was amplified by immunoSEQ multiplex PCR across 54 Vbeta, 13 Jbeta. TCRdb redid the calling of the immunoSEQ multiplex PCR reads with MiXCR, one entry per CDR3 protein. The sample shows 200,000 to 250,000 distinct CDR3 sequences, around nine tenths of them seen only once. V was cut by 7 bases and J by 2 bases, with 23 bases left in between. CDR3 size: 17 residues. Treatment-naive patients with stable or active relapsing-remitting disease were the multiple sclerosis controls.

The sequence was obtained from a human donor with multiple sclerosis. V and J are TRBV12-3 or TRBV12-4 and TRBJ1-1; tentative D call: TRBD1 (6 bases). The specimen was CD8+ T cells from PBMCs. The CDR3 protein is CASIPLGGQGGNTEAFF. The CDR3 DNA sequence: TGTGCCAGCATTCCCCTCGGGGGGCAAGGGGGTAACACTGAAGCTTTCTTT.